The source of this T cell receptor beta chain is a study of cytomegalovirus exposure and HLA in healthy donors. About this clone itself: Antigen specificity is unknown.

Whereas donors were nominally healthy upon sampling, unrecorded immune exposures were probable. The primer mix had 60 Vbeta and 13 Jbeta primers. Profiled with immunoSEQ multiplex PCR; TCRdb holds only in-frame clones, not every one. This sample has roughly 100,000 clones, with around 84% found just once. The study, taken as a whole, reports: An observed cluster of highly shared sequence variants was recorded as a likely sequencing artifact. In a later analysis, 16,951 TCR beta sequences were associated with HLA alleles at 0.05 false discovery rate.

The sample consisted of PBMCs. The receptor comes from a man younger than 40 in good health and CMV-seronegative.

The CDR3 sequence is CASSVAGGSTDTQYF. The CDR3 region has the DNA TGTGCCAGCAGCGTAGCCGGGGGTAGCACAGATACGCAGTATTTT. The chain couples TRBV9 to TRBJ2-3; weak D call: TRBD2 (6 bases). The CDR3 covers 15 residues. In germline, CDR1 is SGDLS, CDR2 YYNGEE. V gave up 0 bases and J gave up 0 bases, with 8 bases separating them.